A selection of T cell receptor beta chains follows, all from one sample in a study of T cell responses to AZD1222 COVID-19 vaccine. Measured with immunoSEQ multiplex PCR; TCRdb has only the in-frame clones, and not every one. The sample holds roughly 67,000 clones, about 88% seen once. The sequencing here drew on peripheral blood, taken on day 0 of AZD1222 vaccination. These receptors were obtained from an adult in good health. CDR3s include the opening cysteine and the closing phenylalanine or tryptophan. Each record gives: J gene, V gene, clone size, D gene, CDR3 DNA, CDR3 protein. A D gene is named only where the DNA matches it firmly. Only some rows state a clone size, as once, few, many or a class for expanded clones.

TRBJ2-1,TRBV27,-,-,TGTGCCAGCAGTTTTGGCCAGGGGTGTAATGAGCAGTTCTTC,CASSFGQGCNEQFF
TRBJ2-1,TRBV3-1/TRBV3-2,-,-,TGTGCCAGCCACCAGGGCGTGAGCTCCTACAATGAGCAGTTCTTC,CASHQGVSSYNEQFF
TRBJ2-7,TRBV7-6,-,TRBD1,TGTGCCAGCAGAGAGGGGACAGGGAATTCCTACGAGCAGTACTTC,CASREGTGNSYEQYF
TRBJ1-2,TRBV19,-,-,TGTGCCAGTACCGATCGCCTCTATGGCTACACCTTC,CASTDRLYGYTF
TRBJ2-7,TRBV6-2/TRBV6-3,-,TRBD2,TGTGCCAGCAGTGCCGCGGGAGAAAACGAGCAGTACTTC,CASSAAGENEQYF
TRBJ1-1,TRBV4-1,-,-,TGCGCCAGCAGCCGCGAGGGGAGATACATGAACACTGAAGCTTTCTTT,CASSREGRYMNTEAFF
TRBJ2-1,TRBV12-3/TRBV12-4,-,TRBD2,TGTGCCAGCAGCTTGGGACTAGGGCTGTTCTTC,CASSLGLGLFF
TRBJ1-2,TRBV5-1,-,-,TGCGCCAGCACCCTCTCCGCTCAGGGACGAGGCTACACCTTC,CASTLSAQGRGYTF
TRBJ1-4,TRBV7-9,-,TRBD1,TGTGCCAGCAGCTGGAGACCGACAGGGCCTAATGAAAAACTGTTTTTT,CASSWRPTGPNEKLFF
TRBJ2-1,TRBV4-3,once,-,TGCGCCAGCAGCTTTTCGACCGGGGCTTACAATGAGCAGTTCTTC,CASSFSTGAYNEQFF
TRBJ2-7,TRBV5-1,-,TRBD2,TGCGCCAGCAGCTCAAGACTAGCGGGAGACGAGCAGTACTTC,CASSSRLAGDEQYF
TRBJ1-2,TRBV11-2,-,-,TGTGCCAGCTCTATAGACAGAATATTTGGCTACACCTTC,CASSIDRIFGYTF
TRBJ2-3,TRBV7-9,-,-,TGTGCCAGCAGCTCCCCGGGATATGTCACAGATACGCAGTATTTT,CASSSPGYVTDTQYF
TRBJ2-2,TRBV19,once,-,TGTGCCAGTAGTTTCTCCGGCAGATTGACCGGGGAGCTGTTTTTT,CASSFSGRLTGELFF
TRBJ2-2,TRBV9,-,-,TGTGCCAGCAGCGTCGGCCTCACCGGGGAGCTGTTTTTT,CASSVGLTGELFF
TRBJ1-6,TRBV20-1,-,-,TGCAGTGCTAGTTGGGGAAGGGATAATTCACCCCTCCACTTT,CSASWGRDNSPLHF
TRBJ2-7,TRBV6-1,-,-,TGTGCCAGCAGTGAATTAGGGGGGGTATCGTCCTACGAGCAGTACTTC,CASSELGGVSSYEQYF
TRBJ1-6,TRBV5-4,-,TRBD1,TGTGCCAGCAGTCTTGACAGGGGAGTCGGTTCACCCCTCCACTTT,CASSLDRGVGSPLHF
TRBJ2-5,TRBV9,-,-,TGTGCCAGCAGCGTAGCTCCCAGGGCCTTCCAAGAGACCCAGTACTTC,CASSVAPRAFQETQYF
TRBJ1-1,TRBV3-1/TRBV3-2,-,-,TGTGCCAGCAGCCAAGGGACATTGAACACTGAAGCTTTCTTT,CASSQGTLNTEAFF
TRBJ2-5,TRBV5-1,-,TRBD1,TGCGCCAGCAGCTGGACAGGGGGACAAGAGACCCAGTACTTC,CASSWTGGQETQYF
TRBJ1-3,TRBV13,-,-,TGTGCCAGCAGCCAGGCTGGAAACACCATATATTTT,CASSQAGNTIYF
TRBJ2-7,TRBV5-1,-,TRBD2,TGCGCCAGCAGCAGACTAGCGGGAGGGAACGAGCAGTACTTC,CASSRLAGGNEQYF
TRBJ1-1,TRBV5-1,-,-,TGCGCCAGCAGCTCAGGCCGTATGAACACTGAAGCTTTCTTT,CASSSGRMNTEAFF
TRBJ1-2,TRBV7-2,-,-,TGTGCCAGCAGTCGTACCCTCGTTCGGGTGGACTATGGCTACACCTTC,CASSRTLVRVDYGYTF
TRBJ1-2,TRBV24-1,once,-,TGTGCCACCAGTGATTTTACAGGGAATGAAGGCTACACCTTC,CATSDFTGNEGYTF
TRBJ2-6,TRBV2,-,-,TGTGCCAGCAGGGGGATCTCTGGGGCCAACGTCCTGACTTTC,CASRGISGANVLTF
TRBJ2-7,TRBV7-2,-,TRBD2,TGTGCCAGCAGCTTACAGCGGGAGGGTGGGTACGAGCAGTACTTC,CASSLQREGGYEQYF